Below, one TCR beta chain is given with its context. Its antigen is still unknown. The data stem from a study of cytomegalovirus exposure and HLA in healthy donors. General study results and limits: One later analysis reportedly identified an Asian-associated ancestry cluster that showed fewer N-insertions than the roughly 700-donor mean.

CDR3 length equals 14 residues. The junction had 4 bases not matched to a gene; V was cut back by 3 bases and J by 5 bases. Germline loops: CDR1 SGHTA, CDR2 FQGNSA. The primer mix had 60 Vbeta and 13 Jbeta primers. Original processing notes: A later analysis tallied approximately 80 million unique TCR beta chains, 8.5 million to 11 million of them shared. Sequencing was performed with immunoSEQ multiplex PCR; in TCRdb, only in-frame clones are kept and a portion is missing. V and J calls and clone size are given by that table; D and trimming were obtained from the DNA. The repertoire includes fewer than 150,000 clones, 60% to 80% of them detected once, and 2.2% sits in the top ten.

The chain joins TRBV7-2 to TRBJ2-1; 7 positions match TRBD1. The TCR sequence derives from a man aged 30 to 45 in good health and CMV-seronegative. Sequenced: PBMCs. The CDR3 DNA reads as TGTGCCAGCAGCTTCAGGGGGTTAAACAATGAGCAGTTCTTC. It is translated as CASSFRGLNNEQFF.